What follows are 15 T cell receptor beta chains derived from one specimen sequenced in a study of post-analysis software for immune sequencing data. Study results and caveats: Roughly 5 TRBV segments (TRBV5-6, TRBV5-1 and TRBV20-1 among them) occurred more frequently in patients than in controls.

Researchers reported that TCR beta cDNA libraries carried unique molecular identifiers. MiXCR, applied by TCRdb to the PCR reads, yields one record per CDR3 protein. The sample has approximately 180,000 distinct CDR3 sequences, 25% to 35% seen once. Antigen specificity for these receptors is unknown. The sample comprised blood. The receptors were gathered from a girl aged 5 to 17 with multiple sclerosis.

Points on this clonotype: A much larger clone is a single base away; this may be a read error. V usage is TRBV9 and J usage is TRBJ2-7, with TRBD2 identical over 10 bases. Germline assignment: CDR1 SGDLS and CDR2 YYNGEE. This CDR3 has 15 residues. CDR3 protein: CASSVTAGGPYGQYF. For the CDR3, the DNA is TGTGCCAGCAGCGTCACAGCGGGAGGGCCCTACGGGCAGTACTTC.

This chain joins TRBV12-3 or TRBV12-4 and TRBJ2-1, with D possibly being TRBD2 (5 bases). The CDR3 extends over 16 amino acids. V gave up 4 bases and J gave up 0 bases, with 13 bases separating them. The CDR3 DNA reads as TGTGCCAGCAGTTCTCGGACGGGAAGCTCCTACAATGAGCAGTTCTTC. Amino acid sequence: CASSSRTGSSYNEQFF.

CDR3 sequence: CASSPYGSNQPQHF. CDR3 nucleotides: TGTGCCAGCAGCCCCTATGGTAGCAATCAGCCCCAGCATTTT. V and J are TRBV3-1 and TRBJ1-5; D call uncertain. Germline assignment: CDR1 LGHDT and CDR2 YNNKEL (reference sequence). Between the trimmed V and J ends, which lost 4 bases and 0 bases, there was a span of 7 bases. CDR3 length: 14 residues.

The table lists this clonotype with many counts. This chain joins TRBV29-1 and TRBJ2-5; 8 bases map to TRBD2. Losses at the gene ends were 8 bases for V and 4 bases for J; bases not matched to a gene: 6. CDR3 length: 12 residues. The V gene's germline CDR1 is SQVTM and CDR2 ANQGSEA. In DNA form, the CDR3 reads TGCAGCCTCGCCCGGGAGGGAGAGACCCAGTACTTC. Translation: CSLAREGETQYF.

This clonotype appeared a few times. V is TRBV20-1 and J is TRBJ2-1, with 8 bases identical to TRBD2. The CDR3 length is 20 residues. Germline V gene lookup returns CDR1 DFQATT and CDR2 SNEGSKA (reference sequence). The trim removed 1 base at V and 1 base at J, leaving 18 bases unmatched. CDR3 protein: CSARVPGGERPFFSYNEQFF. DNA for the CDR3: TGCAGTGCTAGAGTCCCGGGGGGGGAGCGTCCCTTCTTTTCCTACAATGAGCAGTTCTTC.

J is TRBJ1-2 and V is TRBV27, with 8 bases fitting TRBD1. The trim removed 4 bases at V and 8 bases at J, leaving 12 bases unmatched. Per germline, CDR1 MNHEY and CDR2 SMNVEV (reference sequence). The CDR3 extends over 15 amino acids. The CDR3 is CASSSNMDRASGYTF. CDR3 DNA: TGTGCCAGCAGTTCAAACATGGACAGGGCTTCGGGCTACACCTTC.

The chain carries TRBV15 and TRBJ2-1; TRBD1 matches at 10 bases. CDR1 and CDR2 (germline): LNHNV, YYDKDF (reference sequence). Losses at the gene ends were 1 base for V and 9 bases for J; bases not matched to a gene: 9. CDR3 length: 16 residues. The chain's CDR3 is CATSRAGTGDGSEQFF. The CDR3 bases are TGTGCCACCAGCAGAGCCGGGACAGGGGATGGCAGTGAGCAGTTCTTC.

This clonotype was found a few times. The V and J genes are TRBV19 and TRBJ1-1; tentative D call: TRBD1 (6 bases). Germline-derived CDR1 and CDR2 are LNHDA and SQIVND (reference sequence). V gave up 11 bases and J gave up 6 bases, with 13 bases separating them. This CDR3 is built from 11 residues. CDR3 loop: CASKGVSEAFF. In nucleotides, the CDR3 is TGTGCCTCCAAGGGGGTCTCTGAAGCTTTCTTT.

With respect to this clonotype: This may arise from a read error, as a much more abundant clone is one base away. The chain recombines TRBV4-1 with TRBJ2-5; D is unresolved. This CDR3 region has 12 residues. Trimming pared 3 bases from V and 11 bases from J, leaving 13 bases between. The germline gives CDR1 MGHRA, CDR2 YSYEKL. CDR3 in amino acids: CASSHLDNEQYF. CDR3 sequence (DNA): TGCGCCAGCAGCCATCTAGACAATGAGCAGTACTTC.

This clonotype was seen more than once but under ten times. This sequence may be a read error, since a much larger clone differs from it by one base. The J gene is TRBJ2-1, the V gene TRBV5-1; TRBD1 is a possible D gene (6 bases). The J call may be mistaken, given a closer DNA end match to TRBJ2-7. The CDR3 runs to 17 residues. Looked up from germline, CDR1 is SGHRS and CDR2 is YFSETQ. The CDR3: CASSLGQVSSSYNEQYF. In DNA form, the CDR3 reads TGCGCCAGCAGCTTGGGACAGGTTTCTAGCTCCTACAATGAGCAGTACTTC.

This clonotype has only a few counts. The chain couples TRBV5-1 to TRBJ2-5, with 7 bases aligning to TRBD1. The CDR3 is 13 amino acids. In germline, CDR1 is SGHRS, CDR2 YFSETQ. The V gene end was trimmed by 3 bases and the J gene end by 3 bases; junction bases not matched to a gene: 2. The CDR3 here is CASSSTGEETQYF. The CDR3 coding sequence is TGCGCCAGCAGCTCCACAGGGGAAGAGACCCAGTACTTC.

This chain joins TRBV29-1 and TRBJ2-4; 11 bases align to TRBD2. The J call may be faulty, since TRBJ2-7 better matches the DNA end. The CDR3 runs 13 residues. CDR1 and CDR2 from the germline V gene are SQVTM and ANQGSEA. The CDR3 spells CSIRLAGTYEQYF. In nucleotides, the CDR3 is TGCAGCATAAGACTAGCGGGGACCTACGAGCAGTACTTC.

This clonotype showed up many times. This chain connects TRBV10-3 to TRBJ2-1; either TRBD1 or TRBD2 may fit D (6 bases each). Trimming pared 4 bases from V and 0 bases from J, leaving 10 bases between. The CDR3 spans 15 residues. Germline V gene lookup returns CDR1 ENHRY and CDR2 SYGVKD. In DNA, the CDR3 is TGTGCCATCAGTGGAGGGGGGAGCTCCTACAATGAGCAGTTCTTC. Residues: CAISGGGSSYNEQFF.

This clonotype appeared a few times. V and J are TRBV5-1 and TRBJ1-1; 7 bases are shared with TRBD1. Germline V gene sequence: CDR1 SGHRS, CDR2 YFSETQ. With 2 bases clipped from V and 4 bases from J, the junction kept 5 bases outside the gene matches. This CDR3 has 14 amino acids. CDR3 region: CASSFAGGLTEAFF. In DNA form, the CDR3 reads TGCGCCAGCAGCTTTGCAGGGGGACTCACTGAAGCTTTCTTT.

This clonotype appeared a few times. The J gene is TRBJ2-3, the V gene TRBV4-2; D unresolved. CDR3 length: 14 amino acids. Trimming removed 0 bases from V and 4 bases from J, with 8 bases in between. Germline V CDR1 and CDR2: LGHNA, YNFKEQ. CDR3 sequence reads: CASSQDGTPDTQYF. The CDR3 coding sequence is TGTGCCAGCAGCCAAGACGGTACCCCAGATACGCAGTATTTT.